This entry describes one TCR beta chain. The source of the sample is a study of cytomegalovirus exposure and HLA in healthy donors. V lost 3 bases, J lost 1 base, and 4 bases stayed unmatched. Germline CDR1 reads MNHEY; CDR2 reads SMNVEV (reference sequence). The CDR3 runs 15 residues. PCR primers comprised 60 Vbeta and 13 Jbeta primers. Produced via immunoSEQ multiplex PCR; TCRdb's table is partial and in-frame only. The sample shows some 150,000 clones, roughly 80% of them seen only once. The rearrangement joins TRBV27 to TRBJ2-7, with 9 bases lining up with TRBD1. Sample: PBMCs. This clonotype originated in a man aged 40-49 years in good health and CMV-seropositive. The CDR3: CASSFLGTGSYEQYF. CDR3 nucleotides: TGTGCCAGCAGTTTCCTAGGGACAGGGTCCTACGAGCAGTACTTC.